This TCR beta chain was observed in a study of T cells in Graves' hyperthyroidism and ophthalmopathy. Unmatched junction bases numbered 10, after V lost 7 bases and J lost 2 bases. The CDR3 is made up of 14 amino acids. CDR1 and CDR2 from the germline V gene are DFQATT and SNEGSKA (reference sequence). Amplification of TCR beta CDR3 regions used RNA as the template. The TCR CDR3 first-round RT-PCR relied on the HTBI primer set. One entry per CDR3 protein results from TCRdb running MiXCR on the multiplex PCR reads. The sample carries a few hundred thousand distinct CDR3 sequences, about 17% recorded once.

This chain connects TRBV20-1 to TRBJ2-5; 7 bases align to TRBD2. The TCR comes from a woman between 55 and 75 years old with Graves' ophthalmopathy. Sequencing was performed on blood. Written as DNA, the CDR3 is TGCAGTGGGGGATTTAAGCGGGATCAAGAGACCCAGTACTTC. It encodes CSGGFKRDQETQYF.